Below are 19 T cell receptor beta chains sequenced from a single sample in a study of radiotherapy plus CTLA-4 blockade in lung cancer (dated by TCRdb to between 2018 and 2020). To prepare the library, the immunoSEQ multiplex PCR assay was applied. Entries here come from immuneACCESS through TCRdb and include only in-frame sequences with V and J called. Some clones fail to appear in such tables; in the studies checked, an unresolved V gene covers under half of the shortfall, and the cause of the remainder is unknown. The sample includes over 60,000 clones, with about nine tenths observed a single time. Of the sample, 35% to 50% is held by the ten largest clones. The specimen comprised peripheral blood, sampled from a patient treated with radiotherapy plus ipilimumab. The receptors shown here come from a human donor with non-small cell lung cancer that progressed on radiotherapy plus ipilimumab.

The chain is built from TRBV4-1 and TRBJ2-5, with D possibly TRBD2 on 6 matching bases. The CDR3 is 15 amino acids. Trimming shortened V by 1 base and J by 4 bases, and 13 bases separated the two germline ends. CDR1 and CDR2 (germline): MGHRA, YSYEKL. DNA of the CDR3: TGCGCCAGCAGCCAAGGGAAATCAGCGGGAGAGACCCAGTACTTC. Translated, it gives CASSQGKSAGETQYF.

V gene TRBV28 combines with J gene TRBJ2-2, with 8 bases lining up with TRBD1. The CDR3 has 15 amino acids. V shed 4 bases, J shed 1 base, and the junction held 2 bases outside the gene matches. CDR1 is MDHEN and CDR2 is SYDVKM in the germline V gene. As DNA, the CDR3 is TGTGCCAGCAGTTATGGACAGGGGAACACCGGGGAGCTGTTTTTT. Its protein product is CASSYGQGNTGELFF.

The chain carries TRBV6-1 and TRBJ1-1, with 8 nucleotides matching TRBD1. The CDR3 is made up of 13 amino acids. Per the germline V gene, CDR1 is MNHNS and CDR2 is SASEGT. Trimming at V came to 7 bases and at J to 5 bases, leaving 6 bases not matched to a gene. The CDR3 reads CASISGGRTEAFF. The CDR3 bases are TGTGCCAGCATTTCAGGGGGCCGGACTGAAGCTTTCTTT.

The chain links TRBV2 to TRBJ2-7, with D unclear. V was trimmed by 2 bases and J by 4 bases, leaving 6 bases between them. CDR1 is SNHLY, CDR2 FYNNEI, per germline. This CDR3 contains 12 residues. CDR3 sequence: CASSERQYEQYV. The CDR3 bases are TGTGCCAGCAGTGAAAGACAATACGAGCAGTACGTC.

The genes are TRBV2 and TRBJ1-2; D is possibly TRBD1 (6 bases). V lost 0 bases, J lost 5 bases, and 10 bases lay in between. Germline V gene data show CDR1 as SNHLY and CDR2 as FYNNEI. The CDR3 runs to 14 residues. The CDR3 is CASSEAGQGYGYTF. The CDR3 DNA reads TGTGCCAGCAGTGAAGCAGGGCAGGGGTATGGCTACACCTTC. The whole variable domain, remainder taken from reference TRBV2 and TRBJ1-2, is EPEVTQTPSHQVTQMGQEVILRCVPISNHLYFYWYRQILGQKVEFLVSFYNNEISEKSEIFDDQFSVERPDGSNFTLKIRSTKLEDSAMYFCASSEAGQGYGYTFGSGTRLTVV.

The chain has TRBV7-8 and TRBJ2-3; the D is unclear. The germline V and J ends were trimmed by 2 bases and 2 bases, with 20 bases remaining between them. CDR1 is SGHVS and CDR2 is FQNEAQ in the germline V gene. The CDR3 runs to 18 residues. CDR3 protein: CASSLIRAYQTITDTQYF. CDR3 DNA sequence: TGTGCCAGCAGCTTAATTCGGGCCTATCAAACGATCACAGATACGCAGTATTTT.

This chain uses TRBV5-4 with TRBJ2-2, with TRBD2 matching 14 bases. The V gene end was trimmed by 4 bases and the J gene end by 4 bases; junction bases not matched to a gene: 6. Germline V gives CDR1 SGHNT, CDR2 YYREEE (reference sequence). There are 17 residues in the CDR3. The CDR3 coding sequence is TGTGCCAGCAGCAGGGGACTAGCGGGAGTGGGCACCGGGGAGCTGTTTTTT. This encodes CASSRGLAGVGTGELFF.

This sequence joins TRBV5-1 and TRBJ2-5, with D possibly being TRBD2 (6 bases). Germline V gives CDR1 SGHRS, CDR2 YFSETQ. The CDR3 runs to 14 residues. V lost 4 bases, J lost 5 bases, and 15 bases lay in between. The CDR3 spells CASSPGTRGETQYF. In DNA form, the CDR3 reads TGCGCCAGCAGCCCAGGGACCCGGGGGGAGACCCAGTACTTC.

The chain employs TRBV11-3 and TRBJ2-7; D is perhaps TRBD1 or TRBD2 (5 bases each). Germline V lookup: CDR1 SGHNT, CDR2 YENEEA. V shed 4 bases and J shed 4 bases, with 11 bases lying between them. CDR3 length: 13 residues. The CDR3: CASSSRDGYEQYF. The CDR3 DNA follows: TGTGCCAGCAGCTCCCGGGACGGTTACGAGCAGTACTTC.

The rearrangement links TRBV28 to TRBJ2-1; TRBD2 matches at 15 bases. This CDR3 is built from 18 residues. CDR1 is MDHEN and CDR2 is SYDVKM in the germline V gene. J gave up 8 bases and V 5 bases, and 13 bases lay outside the gene matches. The CDR3 DNA is TGTGCCAGCAGTCCAAACCTCGGACTAGCGGGAGGGAGGTATGAGCAGTTCTTC. Its protein product is CASSPNLGLAGGRYEQFF. The variable domain in full, completed from reference TRBV28 and TRBJ2-1, reads DVKVTQSSRYLVKRTGEKVFLECVQDMDHENMFWYRQDPGLGLRLIYFSYDVKMKEKGDIPEGYSVSREKKERFSLILESASTNQTSMYLCASSPNLGLAGGRYEQFFGPGTRLTVL.

This sequence joins TRBV9 and TRBJ2-2, with 8 bases matching TRBD2. The CDR3 spans 15 residues. V was clipped by 1 base and J by 3 bases; unmatched bases: 2. The germline CDR1 and CDR2 sequences are SGDLS and YYNGEE. The CDR3 nucleotides are TGTGCCAGCAGCGTAACACTAGCGGACACCGGGGAGCTGTTTTTT. Protein sequence: CASSVTLADTGELFF.

J is TRBJ2-2 and V is TRBV6-5; TRBD2 agrees at 13 bases. The CDR3 consists of 15 residues. Germline trimming cut 6 bases from V and 5 bases from J; bases unmatched to any gene: 3. Germline values: CDR1 MNHEY, CDR2 SVGAGI. The chain's CDR3 is CASRRGLAGTGELFF. DNA of the CDR3: TGTGCCAGCAGACGGGGACTAGCGGGGACCGGGGAGCTGTTTTTT.

The V and J genes are TRBV30 and TRBJ2-3; 8 nucleotides match TRBD1. The trim removed 2 bases at V and 2 bases at J, leaving 9 bases unmatched. CDR1 is GTSNPN and CDR2 is SVGIG in the germline V gene (reference sequence). CDR3 length: 16 residues. CDR3 amino acids: CAWSIGQGIVTDTQYF. The CDR3 DNA is TGTGCCTGGAGTATAGGACAGGGTATAGTCACAGATACGCAGTATTTT.

This rearrangement joins TRBV12-2 to TRBJ2-7. TRBV12-2 counts as a pseudogene. This CDR3 has 14 amino acids. CDR3 nucleotide sequence: TGTGCAAGTTCTGGAAAGGTCCGCTCCTACGAGCAGTACGTC. This gives the protein CASSGKVRSYEQYV.

This clone was observed a single time. V gene TRBV6-5 combines with J gene TRBJ2-3; D possibly corresponds to TRBD1 (5 bases). The V gene lost 4 bases and the J gene lost 7 bases, with 12 bases spanning the gap. The CDR3 covers 13 residues. Germline CDR1 is MNHEY and CDR2 is SVGAGI. The CDR3 loop is CASSFVGQNTQYF. The CDR3 DNA sequence: TGTGCCAGCAGTTTTGTGGGGCAAAATACGCAGTATTTT.

This chain connects TRBV19 to TRBJ2-3, with D possibly being TRBD2 (5 bases). V dropped 1 base and J dropped 2 bases, with 13 bases sitting between them. CDR3 size: 16 residues. Germline CDR1 is LNHDA and CDR2 is SQIVND (reference sequence). The CDR3 loop is CASSIVTGSSTDTQYF. In DNA, the CDR3 is TGTGCCAGTAGTATAGTAACGGGGAGTTCCACAGATACGCAGTATTTT.

The chain uses TRBV2 and TRBJ1-1; D is unresolved. Germline assignment: CDR1 SNHLY and CDR2 FYNNEI. The germline V and J ends were trimmed by 0 bases and 8 bases, with 7 bases remaining between them. The CDR3 spans 12 residues. CDR3: CASSEAKAEAFF. The CDR3 nucleotides read TGTGCCAGCAGTGAAGCGAAGGCGGAAGCTTTCTTT.

This chain links TRBV10-3 with TRBJ2-1, with 10 bases that match TRBD2. V gave up 3 bases and J gave up 10 bases; unmatched junction bases: 9. CDR3 size: 15 residues. Germline assignment: CDR1 ENHRY and CDR2 SYGVKD. CDR3 nucleotide sequence: TGTGCCATCAGTGAAAGGACTAGCGGATCTCCAGAGCAGTTCTTC. Its translation: CAISERTSGSPEQFF.

The chain combines TRBV5-6 with TRBJ2-1; 8 bases align to TRBD1. Germline V lookup: CDR1 SGHDT, CDR2 YYEEEE. The CDR3 extends over 15 amino acids. V dropped 4 bases and J dropped 7; count of bases not matched to a gene: 10. The DNA for the CDR3 is TGTGCCAGCAGCCTCCCCCAGGGGGCGAGGAATGAGCAGTTCTTC. Residues: CASSLPQGARNEQFF. The full variable domain, its missing parts supplied by reference TRBV5-6 and TRBJ2-1, is DAGVTQSPTHLIKTRGQQVTLRCSPKSGHDTVSWYQQALGQGPQFIFQYYEEEERQRGNFPDRFSGHQFPNYSSELNVNALLLGDSALYLCASSLPQGARNEQFFGPGTRLTVL.